This TCR beta chain was observed in a study of a mutant IDH1 vaccine in newly diagnosed glioma. Overall study context: First vaccine doses came 4-6 weeks after radiotherapy alone, or with temozolomide cycles. Most had both radiotherapy and temozolomide beforehand; others had only one.

The time point is: week 5, during vaccination. The study gave 300 ug of mutant IDH1 20-mer peptide per vaccine dose, with topical imiquimod. The protocol was immunoSEQ multiplex PCR, while the TCRdb copy is restricted to in-frame clones and leaves out a portion. Here the sample spans nearly 55,000 clones, around 81% being singletons. A word on this clone: The antigen is unknown.

The sample consisted of PBMCs, taken from a glioma patient whose treatment included an IDH1 peptide vaccine. The TCR comes from a man younger than 45 with glioma.

CDR3 residues: CASSLARAALVSGANVLTF. The CDR3 DNA follows: TGTGCCAGCAGCTTGGCTAGGGCCGCACTCGTATCTGGGGCCAACGTCCTGACTTTC. V usage is TRBV5-4 and J usage is TRBJ2-6; unclear D gene. V shed 0 bases and J shed 1 base, with 17 bases lying between them. CDR1 SGHNT and CDR2 YYREEE come from the germline V gene (reference sequence). The CDR3 contains 19 residues.